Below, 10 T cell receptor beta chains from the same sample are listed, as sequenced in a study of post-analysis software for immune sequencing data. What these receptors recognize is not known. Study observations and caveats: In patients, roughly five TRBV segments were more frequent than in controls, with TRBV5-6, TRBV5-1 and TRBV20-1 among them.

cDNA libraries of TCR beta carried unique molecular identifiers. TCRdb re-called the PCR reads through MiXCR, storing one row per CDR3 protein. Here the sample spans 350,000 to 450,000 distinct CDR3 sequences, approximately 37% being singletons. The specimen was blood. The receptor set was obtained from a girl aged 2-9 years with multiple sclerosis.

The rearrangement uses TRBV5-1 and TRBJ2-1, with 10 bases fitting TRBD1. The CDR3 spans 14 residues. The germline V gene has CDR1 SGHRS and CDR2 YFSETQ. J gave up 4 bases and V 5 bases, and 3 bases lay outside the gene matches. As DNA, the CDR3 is TGCGCCAGCAGGGACAGGGGGTATTACAATGAGCAGTTCTTC. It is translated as CASRDRGYYNEQFF.

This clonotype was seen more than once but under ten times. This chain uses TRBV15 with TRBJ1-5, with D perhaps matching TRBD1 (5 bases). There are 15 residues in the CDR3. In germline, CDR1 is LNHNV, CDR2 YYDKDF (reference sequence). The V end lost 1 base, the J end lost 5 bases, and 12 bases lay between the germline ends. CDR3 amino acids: CATSRAAQEYQPQHF. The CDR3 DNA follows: TGTGCCACCAGCAGAGCGGCACAGGAATATCAGCCCCAGCATTTT.

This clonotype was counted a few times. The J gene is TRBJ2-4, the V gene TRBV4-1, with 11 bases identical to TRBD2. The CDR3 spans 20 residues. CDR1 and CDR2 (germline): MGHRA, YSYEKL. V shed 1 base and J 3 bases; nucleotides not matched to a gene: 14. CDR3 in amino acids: CASSQGIFILAGGGKNIQYF. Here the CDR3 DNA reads TGCGCCAGCAGCCAAGGAATATTCATCCTAGCGGGGGGTGGCAAAAACATTCAGTACTTC.

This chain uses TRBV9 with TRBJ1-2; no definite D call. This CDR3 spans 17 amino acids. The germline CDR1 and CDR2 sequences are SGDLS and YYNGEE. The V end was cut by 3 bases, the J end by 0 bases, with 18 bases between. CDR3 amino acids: CASSATTSLRSNYGYTF. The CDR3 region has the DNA TGTGCCAGCAGCGCGACCACCTCCCTGAGGTCTAACTATGGCTACACCTTC.

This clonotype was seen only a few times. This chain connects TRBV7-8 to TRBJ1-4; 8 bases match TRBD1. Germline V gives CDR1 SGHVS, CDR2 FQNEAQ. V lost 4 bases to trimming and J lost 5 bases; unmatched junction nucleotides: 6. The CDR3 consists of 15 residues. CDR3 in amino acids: CASSWDRIANEKLFF. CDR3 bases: TGTGCCAGCAGCTGGGACAGGATTGCCAATGAAAAACTGTTTTTT.

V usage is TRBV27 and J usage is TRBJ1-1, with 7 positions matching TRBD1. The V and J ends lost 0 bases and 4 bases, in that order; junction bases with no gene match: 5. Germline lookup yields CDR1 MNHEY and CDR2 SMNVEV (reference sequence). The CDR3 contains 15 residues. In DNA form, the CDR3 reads TGTGCCAGCAGTTTATCGCAGGGGGTGGGCACTGAAGCTTTCTTT. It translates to CASSLSQGVGTEAFF.

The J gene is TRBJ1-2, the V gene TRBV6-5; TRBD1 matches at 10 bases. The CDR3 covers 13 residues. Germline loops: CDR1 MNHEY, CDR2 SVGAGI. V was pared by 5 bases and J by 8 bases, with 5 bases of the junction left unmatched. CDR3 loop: CASSPGTGVGYTF. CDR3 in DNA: TGTGCCAGCAGTCCCGGGACAGGGGTAGGCTACACCTTC.

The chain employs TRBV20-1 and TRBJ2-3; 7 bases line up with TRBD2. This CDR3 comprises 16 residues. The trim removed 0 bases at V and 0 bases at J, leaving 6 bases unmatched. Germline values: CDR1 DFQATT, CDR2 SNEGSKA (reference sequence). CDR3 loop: CSARDLLAPSTDTQYF. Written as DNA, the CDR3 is TGCAGTGCTAGAGATCTACTAGCGCCCAGCACAGATACGCAGTATTTT.

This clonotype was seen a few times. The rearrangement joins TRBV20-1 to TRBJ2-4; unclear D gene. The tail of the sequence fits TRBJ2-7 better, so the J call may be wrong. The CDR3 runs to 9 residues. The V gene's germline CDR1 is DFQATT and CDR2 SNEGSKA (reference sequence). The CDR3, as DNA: TGCAGTGCTGTGAACGAGCAGTACTTC. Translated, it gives CSAVNEQYF.

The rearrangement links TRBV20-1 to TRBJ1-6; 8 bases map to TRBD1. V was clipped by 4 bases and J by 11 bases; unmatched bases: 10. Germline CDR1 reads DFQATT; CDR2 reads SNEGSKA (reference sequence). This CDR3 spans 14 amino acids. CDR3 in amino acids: CSAKRQGPWAPLHF. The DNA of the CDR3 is TGCAGTGCTAAGCGACAGGGGCCTTGGGCACCCCTCCACTTT.